The entry that follows covers one T cell receptor beta chain sequence. Primers included in the PCR were 60 Vbeta and 13 Jbeta primers. Sequencing used immunoSEQ multiplex PCR; TCRdb keeps in-frame clones, though not all of them. Of under 200,000 clones in the sample, roughly 80% were seen once. The data derive from a study of cytomegalovirus exposure and HLA in healthy donors. The material sequenced was PBMCs. The clonotype comes from a man younger than 45 in good health and CMV-seropositive.

CDR3 DNA: TGTGCCAGCACGGACAGGAACACTGAAGCTTTCTTT. Translated, it gives CASTDRNTEAFF. The V call is TRBV6-5, the J call TRBJ1-1, with TRBD1 as a possible D gene (6 bases). Trimming pared 7 bases from V and 1 base from J, leaving 7 bases between. Germline V lookup: CDR1 MNHEY, CDR2 SVGAGI. This CDR3 contains 12 residues.